Below, 13 T cell receptor beta chains from the same sample are listed, as sequenced in a study of blood T cell repertoires in COVID-19. The repertoire was sequenced with immunoSEQ multiplex PCR; TCRdb's copy has only in-frame clones and lacks some. Of 200,000 to 250,000 clones in the sample, 83% were seen once. Specimen: peripheral blood. The receptor source for this set is a woman between 65 and 79 years old with active or convalescent COVID-19.

This chain uses TRBV5-1 with TRBJ2-5; either TRBD1 or TRBD2 may supply D (5 bases each). The length of the CDR3 is 17 residues. In germline, CDR1 is SGHRS, CDR2 YFSETQ. V was pared by 4 bases and J by 3 bases, with 22 bases between. Here the CDR3 DNA reads TGCGCCAGCAGCCTGGGGGTTACGAGGCAGTCGGAAGAGACCCAGTACTTC. Residues: CASSLGVTRQSEETQYF. Supplemented by reference TRBV5-1 and TRBJ2-5, the full variable domain reads KAGVTQTPRYLIKTRGQQVTLSCSPISGHRSVSWYQQTPGQGLQFLFEYFSETQRNKGNFPGRFSGRQFSNSRSEMNVSTLELGDSALYLCASSLGVTRQSEETQYFGPGTRLLVL.

The chain joins TRBV2 to TRBJ2-5; a possible D gene is TRBD2 (6 bases). Trimming stripped 5 bases from V and 4 bases from J, with 17 bases between. Germline V gene sequence: CDR1 SNHLY, CDR2 FYNNEI. The CDR3 totals 15 residues. The CDR3 reads CASSRDMGAGETQYF. CDR3 nucleotides: TGTGCCAGCAGTAGGGATATGGGAGCGGGAGAGACCCAGTACTTC.

This clone was picked up a small number of times. This chain links TRBV5-1 with TRBJ2-1; 7 bases are a match to TRBD1. CDR1 and CDR2 (germline): SGHRS, YFSETQ. The CDR3 extends over 16 amino acids. V gave up 0 bases and J gave up 5 bases; unmatched junction bases: 8. The DNA for the CDR3 is TGCGCCAGCAGCTTGGGGACAGGTGCTTCGGACAATGAGCAGTTCTTC. Translating it yields CASSLGTGASDNEQFF.

This sequence joins TRBV28 and TRBJ2-1; 8 nucleotides align to TRBD2. CDR3 length: 16 amino acids. Looked up from germline, CDR1 is MDHEN and CDR2 is SYDVKM. V shed 2 bases and J 9 bases; nucleotides not matched to a gene: 12. The chain's CDR3 is CASSLPTGRSGSEQFF. The CDR3 bases are TGTGCCAGCAGTTTACCCACTGGAAGGAGCGGGAGTGAGCAGTTCTTC.

The CDR3 loop reads CATSDLQEKLFF. CDR3 nucleotides: TGTGCCACCAGTGATTTGCAAGAGAAACTGTTTTTT. The chain is built from TRBV24-1 and TRBJ1-4, with D uncertain. The CDR3 consists of 12 residues. Germline V lookup: CDR1 KGHDR, CDR2 SFDVKD. Trimming removed 0 bases from V and 11 bases from J, with 6 bases in between.

The gene calls are TRBV18 and TRBJ1-1, with 8 nucleotides matching TRBD1. With V trimmed by 3 bases and J by 11 bases, 8 bases remained unmatched. Germline CDR1 reads KGHSH; CDR2 reads LQKENI. The CDR3 covers 13 residues. The DNA for the CDR3 is TGTGCCAGCTCACCCGGGACAGGAGGGTACGCTTTCTTT. It is translated as CASSPGTGGYAFF.

CDR3 nucleotides: TGTGCCATCAGCAGTGCAGGAGGGGATAATTCACCCCTCCACTTT. It translates to CAISSAGGDNSPLHF. The rearrangement uses TRBV10-3 and TRBJ1-6, with D perhaps matching TRBD1 (5 bases). CDR3 length equals 15 residues. Germline V CDR1 and CDR2: ENHRY, SYGVKD. Trimming took 6 bases from V and 5 from J, leaving 14 bases between them.

J is TRBJ1-2 and V is TRBV4-2; 9 nucleotides line up with TRBD1. Trimming at V came to 4 bases and at J to 4 bases, leaving 4 bases not matched to a gene. Germline loops: CDR1 LGHNA, CDR2 YNFKEQ. The CDR3 is 14 residues long. Here the CDR3 DNA reads TGTGCCAGCAGCCGGGACAGGGAGGGCTATGGCTACACCTTC. Translation gives CASSRDREGYGYTF.

The chain uses TRBV7-3 and TRBJ2-3, with a possible D match to TRBD1 (5 bases). V was shortened by 6 bases and J by 4 bases, with 17 bases between the two germline ends. The CDR3 totals 15 residues. CDR1 is SGHTA, CDR2 FQGTGA, per germline. The CDR3 spells CASSSSNARADTQYF. The CDR3 DNA is TGTGCCAGCAGTTCCTCGAACGCCAGGGCAGATACGCAGTATTTT.

The rearrangement links TRBV6-6 to TRBJ1-1; D remains unclear. The CDR3 is 13 amino acids. V dropped 2 bases and J dropped 5 bases, with 9 bases sitting between them. In germline, CDR1 is MNHNY, CDR2 SVGAGI (reference sequence). CDR3 loop: CASSYEGRTEAFF. In nucleotides, the CDR3 is TGTGCCAGCAGTTACGAGGGTAGAACTGAAGCTTTCTTT.

In its sample, this clone was seen once. The chain carries TRBV7-2 and TRBJ1-2; 7 nucleotides line up with TRBD1. The CDR3 runs to 13 residues. V dropped 6 bases and J dropped 4; count of bases not matched to a gene: 5. CDR1 and CDR2 from the germline V gene are SGHTA and FQGNSA. In DNA, the CDR3 is TGTGCCAGCAGAACCGGGACAGCCTATGGCTACACCTTC. It codes for CASRTGTAYGYTF.

This clone was seen only once. The J gene is TRBJ2-1, the V gene TRBV18; 11 bases line up with TRBD2. J was trimmed by 9 bases and V by 3 bases; bases with no gene match: 10. The CDR3 loop spans 16 amino acids. Germline V gene data show CDR1 as KGHSH and CDR2 as LQKENI. The CDR3 sequence: CASSPPVSGGAGEQFF. The CDR3 DNA reads TGTGCCAGCTCACCGCCCGTTAGCGGGGGGGCGGGTGAGCAGTTCTTC. Drawing the rest from reference TRBV18 and TRBJ2-1, the complete variable domain is NAGVMQNPRHLVRRRGQEARLRCSPMKGHSHVYWYRQLPEEGLKFMVYLQKENIIDESGMPKERFSAEFPKEGPSILRIQQVVRGDSAAYFCASSPPVSGGAGEQFFGPGTRLTVL.

This chain joins TRBV6-5 and TRBJ2-3; the match to TRBD2 covers 7 bases. J lost 5 bases, V lost 6 bases, and 8 bases had no gene match. This CDR3 has 14 residues. Looked up from germline, CDR1 is MNHEY and CDR2 is SVGAGI. The CDR3 is CASRLSGMEDTQYF. CDR3 coding DNA: TGTGCCAGCAGATTAAGCGGGATGGAAGATACGCAGTATTTT.